This passage covers 16 T cell receptor beta chains from one sample sequenced in a study of T-cell memory formation after mild COVID-19. TCRdb re-derived calls from the 5' RACE reads in MiXCR, one entry per CDR3 protein. The repertoire includes about 200,000 distinct CDR3 sequences, approximately 10% of them detected once, and 3% to 4.5% sits in the top ten. The sequenced sample was PBMCs or a T cell subset sorted from them (not recorded which). These receptors were taken from a man aged 18 to 29 who had mild COVID-19 (a few samples of this study predate the infection). Cell type and time point are not known.

The gene calls are TRBV5-1 and TRBJ1-1; D not resolved. CDR1 is SGHRS, CDR2 YFSETQ, per germline. Trimming shortened V by 0 bases and J by 1 base, and 7 bases separated the two germline ends. The CDR3 contains 14 residues. Here the CDR3 DNA reads TGCGCCAGCAGCTTGGCTGCAGGGAACACTGAAGCTTTCTTT. Translation gives CASSLAAGNTEAFF. The variable domain in full, completed from reference TRBV5-1 and TRBJ1-1, reads KAGVTQTPRYLIKTRGQQVTLSCSPISGHRSVSWYQQTPGQGLQFLFEYFSETQRNKGNFPGRFSGRQFSNSRSEMNVSTLELGDSALYLCASSLAAGNTEAFFGQGTRLTVV.

This clonotype was counted a few times. This sequence joins TRBV7-8 and TRBJ1-4; D is unresolved. The CDR3 is 17 amino acids. V was clipped by 0 bases and J by 5 bases, with 16 bases between them. Germline V gene sequence: CDR1 SGHVS, CDR2 FQNEAQ. This chain's CDR3 is CASSLAPITGRNEKLFF. CDR3 in DNA: TGTGCCAGCAGCTTAGCCCCGATCACCGGGCGAAATGAAAAACTGTTTTTT.

The V call is TRBV12-3 or TRBV12-4, the J call TRBJ1-2; tentative D call: TRBD1 (5 bases). Trimming pared 7 bases from V and 4 bases from J, leaving 16 bases between. CDR3 size: 14 residues. The CDR3, as DNA: TGTGCCAGCACCTTGGGGGAGTTCGGCTATGGCTACACCTTC. It yields the protein CASTLGEFGYGYTF.

This clonotype came up a few times. V is TRBV9 and J is TRBJ2-3, with a weak D call TRBD1 (6 bases). From germline, CDR1 is SGDLS and CDR2 YYNGEE. Trimming cost V 3 bases and J 0 bases, with 14 bases left between them. The CDR3 consists of 16 residues. CDR3 in DNA: TGTGCCAGCAGCGGAAAGTCAGGGGTCAGCACAGATACGCAGTATTTT. Encoded protein: CASSGKSGVSTDTQYF.

This clonotype was detected many times. The chain carries TRBV7-9 and TRBJ2-1; D is perhaps TRBD1 (6 bases). The CDR3 totals 14 residues. Germline V CDR1 and CDR2: SEHNR, FQNEAQ (reference sequence). V was clipped by 5 bases and J by 8 bases, with 16 bases between them. The CDR3 region has the DNA TGTGCCAGCAGCGTCCCACCTAACAGGGATGAGCAGTTCTTC. This translates into CASSVPPNRDEQFF.

This clonotype was found many times. Here the CDR3 DNA reads TGTGCCAGCAGTTGGGACCGACTCGAGCAGTACTTC. Its translation: CASSWDRLEQYF. The rearrangement links TRBV12-3 or TRBV12-4 to TRBJ2-7, with D perhaps being TRBD1 or TRBD2 (5 bases each). V gave up 4 bases and J gave up 6 bases, with 10 bases separating them. This CDR3 region has 12 residues.

This clonotype was recorded only once. V and J are TRBV20-1 and TRBJ2-4; D may be TRBD2 (7 bases). This CDR3 comprises 15 residues. The V end lost 5 bases, the J end lost 2 bases, and 16 bases lay between the germline ends. CDR1 and CDR2 (germline): DFQATT, SNEGSKA (reference sequence). CDR3 DNA sequence: TGCAGTGCTGCTACAGGGAGGGGAACCAAAAACATTCAGTACTTC. Residues: CSAATGRGTKNIQYF.

The chain uses TRBV11-2 and TRBJ2-3; D perhaps matches TRBD2 (5 bases). Germline assignment: CDR1 SGHAT and CDR2 FQNNGV. This CDR3 is built from 16 residues. V was clipped by 3 bases and J by 2 bases, with 15 bases between them. The CDR3 nucleotides read TGTGCCAGCAGCTTTTGGGCGGGCCTTCTCACAGATACGCAGTATTTT. Protein sequence: CASSFWAGLLTDTQYF. Drawing the rest from reference TRBV11-2 and TRBJ2-3, the complete variable domain is EAGVAQSPRYKIIEKRQSVAFWCNPISGHATLYWYQQILGQGPKLLIQFQNNGVVDDSQLPKDRFSAERLKGVDSTLKIQPAKLEDSAVYLCASSFWAGLLTDTQYFGPGTRLTVL.

The rearrangement links TRBV3-1 to TRBJ1-5; no firm D call. Germline CDR1 LGHDT, CDR2 YNNKEL (reference sequence). This CDR3 has 12 amino acids. V lost 9 bases to trimming and J lost 6 bases, with 12 bases between them. The CDR3 reads CASSVSGQPQHF. The DNA for the CDR3 is TGTGCCAGTAGCGTTTCGGGTCAGCCCCAGCATTTT.

This chain links TRBV6-5 with TRBJ1-1; D remains ambiguous. The CDR3 has 13 residues. From germline, CDR1 is MNHEY and CDR2 SVGAGI. Trimming removed 8 bases at V and 5 bases at J, with 15 bases between. The CDR3, as DNA: TGTGCCAGCCGTACGCGACGGGAAACTGAAGCTTTCTTT. This gives the protein CASRTRRETEAFF.

The gene calls are TRBV5-1 and TRBJ2-1; D is uncertain. Germline loops: CDR1 SGHRS, CDR2 YFSETQ. The CDR3 is 15 residues long. Trimming pared 0 bases from V and 7 bases from J, leaving 14 bases between. The CDR3 loop reads CASSLAPNQRNEQFF. CDR3 DNA: TGCGCCAGCAGCTTGGCCCCGAACCAAAGGAATGAGCAGTTCTTC.

CDR3 residues: CASSFSGQSGANVLTF. In nucleotides, the CDR3 is TGTGCCAGCAGCTTCTCAGGGCAATCTGGGGCCAACGTCCTGACTTTC. V is TRBV7-8 and J is TRBJ2-6; TRBD1 might be the D (5 bases). The CDR3 sequence is 16 residues long. Trimming pared 3 bases from V and 1 base from J, leaving 10 bases between. Germline CDR1 is SGHVS and CDR2 is FQNEAQ.

The table lists this clonotype with many counts. The V and J genes are TRBV10-3 and TRBJ2-6; no clear D. Germline V gene sequence: CDR1 ENHRY, CDR2 SYGVKD. The CDR3 has 17 residues. The germline V and J ends were trimmed by 2 bases and 0 bases, with 11 bases remaining between them. The CDR3 DNA is TGTGCCATCAGTGAGATTCGACGGATCTCTGGGGCCAACGTCCTGACTTTC. Its protein is CAISEIRRISGANVLTF.

This chain joins TRBV5-1 and TRBJ2-5; D possibly matches TRBD1 or TRBD2 (7 bases each). V lost 4 bases, J lost 2 bases, and 12 bases lay in between. Germline V gene sequence: CDR1 SGHRS, CDR2 YFSETQ. CDR3 length: 14 residues. The CDR3 loop is CASSPGGQQETQYF. CDR3 in DNA: TGCGCCAGCAGCCCGGGGGGACAGCAAGAGACCCAGTACTTC.

This clonotype was found a few times. The J gene is TRBJ2-5, the V gene TRBV5-1, with 10 bases lining up with TRBD2. This CDR3 spans 16 amino acids. With 0 bases clipped from V and 3 bases from J, the junction kept 5 bases outside the gene matches. CDR1 is SGHRS and CDR2 is YFSETQ in the germline V gene. This CDR3 is CASSLGLLAGEETQYF. CDR3 in DNA: TGCGCCAGCAGCTTGGGGCTTCTAGCGGGGGAAGAGACCCAGTACTTC.

This clonotype was seen a handful of times. The rearrangement links TRBV30 to TRBJ2-3; tentatively, D is TRBD1 (8 bases). This CDR3 contains 18 residues. Trimming removed 0 bases from V and 8 bases from J, with 27 bases in between. Germline CDR1 and CDR2: GTSNPN and SVGIG (reference sequence). As DNA, the CDR3 is TGTGCCTGGAGTGTCGGGGCAGTGGGTACAGGGGGGGGAGGTACGCAGTATTTT. Amino acids: CAWSVGAVGTGGGGTQYF.